The 22 T cell receptor beta chains in this list originate from one sample, sequenced in a study of T cell changes during pregnancy in multiple sclerosis. The repertoire was sequenced with immunoSEQ multiplex PCR; TCRdb's copy has only in-frame clones and lacks some. The data show about 47,000 clones, 70% to 90% seen once. Material: peripheral blood, obtained in the first trimester of pregnancy. The receptors originated from a female donor with multiple sclerosis, enrolled in a pregnancy study.

The chain uses TRBV29-1 and TRBJ1-1; 8 nucleotides line up with TRBD1. The V gene's germline CDR1 is SQVTM and CDR2 ANQGSEA. Trimming at V came to 6 bases and at J to 3 bases, leaving 12 bases not matched to a gene. The CDR3 extends over 15 amino acids. The CDR3 spells CSVRQGWGMDTEAFF. The CDR3 nucleotides read TGCAGCGTCCGACAGGGGTGGGGAATGGACACTGAAGCTTTCTTT.

The chain employs TRBV29-1 and TRBJ1-2; 12 bases agree with TRBD1. The CDR3 consists of 16 residues. The V gene end was trimmed by 1 base and the J gene end by 7 bases; junction bases not matched to a gene: 10. Germline-derived CDR1 and CDR2 are SQVTM and ANQGSEA. This chain's CDR3 is CSVEAPVGTGGIGYTF. The CDR3 coding sequence is TGCAGCGTTGAAGCCCCCGTCGGGACAGGGGGCATTGGCTACACCTTC.

This clone was counted a single time. This chain connects TRBV6-6 to TRBJ2-3; 8 bases agree with TRBD2. This CDR3 is 16 amino acids long. After removal of 1 base from V and 4 bases from J, the junction contained 7 bases not matched to a gene. Germline CDR1 MNHNY, CDR2 SVGAGI (reference sequence). The CDR3: CASSYFPAGASDTQYF. The CDR3 nucleotides read TGTGCCAGCAGTTACTTTCCAGCGGGGGCGTCAGATACGCAGTATTTT.

The J gene is TRBJ2-7, the V gene TRBV4-3, with 9 positions matching TRBD1. This CDR3 contains 20 residues. Germline V lookup: CDR1 LGHNA, CDR2 YSLEER. With V trimmed by 1 base and J by 3 bases, 19 bases remained unmatched. The CDR3 region is CASSQGVNRGTGFRIYEQYF. DNA for the CDR3: TGCGCCAGCAGCCAAGGGGTAAACCGGGGGACAGGGTTTAGGATCTACGAGCAGTACTTC.

This clone has a single count. This sequence joins TRBV6-6 and TRBJ1-5, with no clear D. Trimming left V 11 bases short and J 4 bases short, with 12 bases between. CDR3 length: 12 residues. Per germline, CDR1 MNHNY and CDR2 SVGAGI (reference sequence). The DNA of the CDR3 is TGTGCCGCCCGACGGGGAAATCAGCCCCAGCATTTT. It is translated as CAARRGNQPQHF.

V gene TRBV7-6 combines with J gene TRBJ1-6; D gene unclear. Germline V gene sequence: CDR1 SGHVS, CDR2 FNYEAQ. This CDR3 contains 14 residues. Trimming took 5 bases from V and 5 from J, leaving 10 bases between them. The CDR3 protein is CASSGYGDNSPLHF. Written as DNA, the CDR3 is TGTGCCAGCAGCGGTTACGGGGATAATTCACCCCTCCACTTT. The variable domain in full, with the rest retrieved from reference TRBV7-6 and TRBJ1-6, is GAGVSQSPRYKVTKRGQDVALRCDPISGHVSLYWYRQALGQGPEFLTYFNYEAQQDKSGLPNDRFSAERPEGSISTLTIQRTEQRDSAMYRCASSGYGDNSPLHFGNGTRLTVT.

J is TRBJ1-5 and V is TRBV6-1; no definite D call. The CDR3 sequence is 15 residues long. Germline-derived CDR1 and CDR2 are MNHNS and SASEGT. Deletions cut 2 bases from V and 0 bases from J, with 8 bases between. The CDR3 DNA is TGTGCCAGCAGTGAAACGGGATATAGCAATCAGCCCCAGCATTTT. Translated: CASSETGYSNQPQHF.

The chain links TRBV6-6 to TRBJ2-7; 7 bases fit TRBD1. After removal of 5 bases from V and 3 bases from J, the junction contained 10 bases not matched to a gene. The CDR3 is 15 amino acids. Germline CDR1 is MNHNY and CDR2 is SVGAGI (reference sequence). CDR3 sequence: CASSTRQGIFYEQYF. CDR3 coding DNA: TGTGCCAGCAGTACCCGACAGGGAATTTTCTACGAGCAGTACTTC.

The CDR3 sequence: CASTVRDRLRFNEQFF. CDR3 nucleotides: TGCGCCAGCACCGTTAGGGACAGACTTCGATTCAATGAGCAGTTCTTC. The chain carries TRBV5-1 and TRBJ2-1, with 7 positions matching TRBD1. Germline CDR1 is SGHRS and CDR2 is YFSETQ. The J segment lost 6 bases and the V segment lost 6 bases, leaving 15 bases of the junction unmatched. CDR3 size: 16 residues.

The chain employs TRBV25-1 and TRBJ1-5; D unresolved. The CDR3 consists of 12 residues. The V end lost 4 bases, the J end lost 3 bases, and 4 bases lay between the germline ends. Germline CDR1 MGHDK, CDR2 SYGVNS. CDR3 in amino acids: CASSAPNQPQHF. Here the CDR3 DNA reads TGTGCCAGCAGTGCTCCCAATCAGCCCCAGCATTTT.

The V gene is TRBV13, the J gene TRBJ2-1, with a possible D match to TRBD2 (5 bases). Trimming took 3 bases from V and 7 from J, leaving 16 bases between them. The CDR3 runs 15 residues. Germline V gene sequence: CDR1 PRHDT, CDR2 FYEKMQ (reference sequence). CDR3 loop: CASSFLRARGNEQFF. CDR3 in DNA: TGTGCCAGCAGCTTTCTTAGGGCCCGAGGGAATGAGCAGTTCTTC.

This chain uses TRBV7-3 with TRBJ2-3, with TRBD2 matching over 7 bases. The CDR3 totals 15 residues. Trimming cost V 5 bases and J 3 bases; bases outside gene matches: 8. Germline V gene data show CDR1 as SGHTA and CDR2 as FQGTGA. In nucleotides, the CDR3 is TGTGCCAGCAGCACCGCCGGGGGAGGGACAGATACGCAGTATTTT. Protein sequence: CASSTAGGGTDTQYF. Variable domain in full (rest from reference TRBV7-3 and TRBJ2-3): GAGVSQTPSNKVTEKGKYVELRCDPISGHTALYWYRQSLGQGPEFLIYFQGTGAADDSGLPNDRFFAVRPEGSVSTLKIQRTERGDSAVYLCASSTAGGGTDTQYFGPGTRLTVL.

On this clone itself: Since a much larger clone is just one base distant, this may be a read error. The CDR3 loop is CASSPDSNYGYTF. CDR3 DNA: TGTGCCAGCAGCCCCGACAGTAACTATGGCTACACCTTC. This chain joins TRBV5-4 and TRBJ1-2; D might be TRBD1 (5 bases). This CDR3 is built from 13 residues. CDR1 and CDR2 (germline): SGHNT, YYREEE (reference sequence). Between the trimmed V and J ends, which lost 4 bases and 1 base, there was a span of 8 bases. Looking up the rest from reference TRBV5-4 and TRBJ1-2 gives the full variable domain: ETGVTQSPTHLIKTRGQQVTLRCSSQSGHNTVSWYQQALGQGPQFIFQYYREEENGRGNFPPRFSGLQFPNYSSELNVNALELDDSALYLCASSPDSNYGYTFGSGTRLTVV.

The chain is built from TRBV28 and TRBJ2-3, with 12 bases identical to TRBD2. The trim removed 5 bases at V and 7 bases at J, leaving 10 bases unmatched. Germline V gene sequence: CDR1 MDHEN, CDR2 SYDVKM. The CDR3 runs 16 residues. CDR3 DNA sequence: TGTGCCAGCAGTACCGCTAGCGGGGGGGCCCTAAATACGCAGTATTTT. Its translation: CASSTASGGALNTQYF.

This clone was recorded a few times. The chain joins TRBV2 to TRBJ1-3; D is unresolved. Trimming shortened V by 2 bases and J by 2 bases, and 10 bases separated the two germline ends. The CDR3 contains 15 residues. The V gene's germline CDR1 is SNHLY and CDR2 FYNNEI. The CDR3 loop reads CASSEQQAPGNTIYF. CDR3 DNA sequence: TGTGCCAGCAGTGAACAGCAGGCCCCTGGAAACACCATATATTTT.

The V call is TRBV2, the J call TRBJ2-7; TRBD2 aligns across 8 bases. Germline CDR1 SNHLY, CDR2 FYNNEI. The CDR3 covers 15 residues. Trimming at V came to 10 bases and at J to 1 base, leaving 12 bases not matched to a gene. In DNA, the CDR3 is TGTGCCACCACGTCCACGCGGGGGGCTTCCTACGAGCAGTACTTC. It translates to CATTSTRGASYEQYF.

The chain uses TRBV21-1 and TRBJ2-7; the tabulated D call, TRBD2, remains unverified against the DNA. TRBV21-1 is an annotated pseudogene. The CDR3 is made up of 14 amino acids. CDR3 nucleotide sequence: TGTGCCAGCAGCAAAGAGAGAAGCGGGGGCACCCAGTACTTC. Translating gives CASSKERSGGTQYF.

J is TRBJ2-2 and V is TRBV2; possible D gene TRBD2, 6 bases. The germline CDR1 and CDR2 sequences are SNHLY and FYNNEI. This CDR3 contains 15 residues. V was pared by 3 bases and J by 6 bases, with 14 bases between. The CDR3 nucleotides read TGTGCCAGCAGTGACCCCTCGTGGGGGGCCGGGGAGCTGTTTTTT. Residues: CASSDPSWGAGELFF.

The chain carries TRBV5-4 and TRBJ1-1; tentative D call: TRBD1 (6 bases). Germline lookup yields CDR1 SGHNT and CDR2 YYREEE (reference sequence). V was cut by 4 bases and J by 4 bases, with 14 bases left in between. The CDR3 runs to 14 residues. In nucleotides, the CDR3 is TGTGCCAGCAGCATCACAGGGAGGGTCACTGAAGCTTTCTTT. Its protein is CASSITGRVTEAFF.

The V gene is TRBV18, the J gene TRBJ1-5; D perhaps matches TRBD1 (5 bases). V lost 2 bases and J 2 bases, leaving 16 bases between the germline ends. The germline V gene has CDR1 KGHSH and CDR2 LQKENI. The CDR3 runs 17 residues. The CDR3 DNA sequence: TGTGCCAGCTCACCAGCGGGGCACCGGGATGGCAATCAGCCCCAGCATTTT. Its protein product is CASSPAGHRDGNQPQHF. The whole variable domain, filled in from reference TRBV18 and TRBJ1-5, reads NAGVMQNPRHLVRRRGQEARLRCSPMKGHSHVYWYRQLPEEGLKFMVYLQKENIIDESGMPKERFSAEFPKEGPSILRIQQVVRGDSAAYFCASSPAGHRDGNQPQHFGDGTRLSIL.

The rearrangement links TRBV30 to TRBJ2-7, with TRBD1 matching 9 bases. The germline CDR1 and CDR2 sequences are GTSNPN and SVGIG (reference sequence). This CDR3 is built from 14 residues. J gave up 6 bases and V 3 bases, and 9 bases lay outside the gene matches. CDR3 in DNA: TGTGCCTGGAGCTCCACCTGGACAGGGGCCGAGCAGTACTTC. It encodes CAWSSTWTGAEQYF.

The J gene is TRBJ1-1, the V gene TRBV11-2; D unresolved. The germline V gene has CDR1 SGHAT and CDR2 FQNNGV. This CDR3 spans 13 amino acids. Trimming removed 2 bases from V and 4 bases from J, with 8 bases in between. As DNA, the CDR3 is TGTGCCAGCAGCTTACAGGCGGGCACTGAAGCTTTCTTT. It specifies CASSLQAGTEAFF.